What follows describes a single TCR beta chain. Germline-derived CDR1 and CDR2 are SGDLS and YYNGEE. V lost 1 base and J lost 6; bases outside the gene matches: 4. This CDR3 contains 16 residues. This specimen comes from a study of blood T cell repertoires in COVID-19. Study information: PBMCs, B-cell-depleted T cells, or T cells provided the cDNA or gDNA that made up the material.

Two negative PCRs, clearance, or symptom resolution had been documented for recovered Cohort 3 donors. Produced via immunoSEQ multiplex PCR; TCRdb's table is partial and in-frame only. The sample consists of roughly 450,000 clones, about 92% of them appearing once. The sample comprised PBMCs or T cells enriched from blood (not recorded which). This sequence originates from a man aged 18 to 35 who had recovered from COVID-19. V is TRBV9 and J is TRBJ2-1; 13 bases fit TRBD2. CDR3 bases: TGTGCCAGCAGCGTATCGGGACTAGCGGGGATCAATGAGCAGTTCTTC. This translates into CASSVSGLAGINEQFF.